This TCR beta chain was observed in a study of T cell responses to AZD1222 COVID-19 vaccine. TCRdb's table, derived via immunoSEQ multiplex PCR, lists solely in-frame clones and lacks some. The sample lists 100,000 or so clones; 70% to 90% were seen once. Regarding the study as a whole: Spike-specific TCRs gained breadth and depth after people received two AZD1222 doses. Females outnumbered males among donors, who were mostly white British; clonal diversity was possibly underestimated.

V dropped 5 bases and J dropped 4; count of bases not matched to a gene: 6. The CDR3 is made up of 14 amino acids. CDR1 MNHEY and CDR2 SMNVEV come from the germline V gene (reference sequence). In the case of this clone: Antigen: not known.

Source: peripheral blood, taken on day 0 of AZD1222 vaccination. The V call is TRBV27, the J call TRBJ1-2, with 8 bases lining up with TRBD1. The clonotype originates from an adult in good health. CDR3 DNA sequence: TGTGCCAGCAGTGGGACGACAGGGGCCTATGGCTACACCTTC. It yields the protein CASSGTTGAYGYTF.